Presented here are 27 T cell receptor beta chains from one specimen sequenced in a study of cytomegalovirus exposure and HLA in healthy donors. Primers: 60 Vbeta forward and 13 Jbeta reverse. Generated by immunoSEQ multiplex PCR, the TCRdb table keeps only in-frame clones and is missing some. The sample includes 150,000 or so clones, approximately 84% of them seen just once. Sequencing was done on a sample of PBMCs. Receptor source: a middle-aged woman in good health and CMV-seronegative.

J is TRBJ1-5 and V is TRBV28; D gene ambiguous. V was pared by 1 base and J by 4 bases, with 8 bases between. CDR3 length: 14 amino acids. Germline V lookup: CDR1 MDHEN, CDR2 SYDVKM. The CDR3 DNA reads TGTGCCAGCAGTTTATCTCAGTTTAATCAGCCCCAGCATTTT. This codes for CASSLSQFNQPQHF.

V gene TRBV5-3 combines with J gene TRBJ2-5, with TRBD1 matching 7 bases. TRBV5-3 is an ORF, and what it does is uncertain. Germline trimming cut 1 base from V and 6 bases from J; bases unmatched to any gene: 6. This CDR3 spans 14 amino acids. CDR3 sequence (DNA): TGTGCCAGAAGCTTGAAGACAGGGACAAAGACCCAGTACTTC. This sequence encodes CARSLKTGTKTQYF.

This clone has a handful of counts. The CDR3 DNA reads TGTGCCAGCAGCTACATTAAAGCCGGGGAGCTGTTTTTT. It yields the protein CASSYIKAGELFF. The chain uses TRBV7-2 and TRBJ2-2; no clear D gene. This CDR3 is 13 amino acids long. The V end lost 4 bases, the J end lost 6 bases, and 9 bases lay between the germline ends. Per germline, CDR1 SGHTA and CDR2 FQGNSA.

Remarks on this clone: Different DNA sequences within this sample yield the same CDR3. This chain links TRBV21-1 with TRBJ2-4; the listed D gene, TRBD2, was not tested against the DNA. TRBV21-1 is a recognized pseudogene. The CDR3 spans 15 residues. The CDR3 sequence: CATLRLERAKNIQYF. DNA for the CDR3: TGTGCCACCCTGAGGTTAGAGAGAGCCAAAAACATTCAGTACTTC.

J is TRBJ2-1 and V is TRBV28; the match to TRBD2 covers 9 bases. The CDR3 contains 15 residues. J gave up 6 bases and V 1 base, and 4 bases lay outside the gene matches. Per the germline V gene, CDR1 is MDHEN and CDR2 is SYDVKM. The CDR3 loop reads CASSLSGTSPNEQFF. The CDR3 DNA follows: TGTGCCAGCAGTTTATCTGGGACTAGCCCCAATGAGCAGTTCTTC. The variable domain in full, completed from reference TRBV28 and TRBJ2-1, reads DVKVTQSSRYLVKRTGEKVFLECVQDMDHENMFWYRQDPGLGLRLIYFSYDVKMKEKGDIPEGYSVSREKKERFSLILESASTNQTSMYLCASSLSGTSPNEQFFGPGTRLTVL.

This chain's CDR3 is CASSLLAAGVTDTQYF. CDR3 in DNA: TGTGCCAGCAGCTTACTGGCGGCGGGGGTCACAGATACGCAGTATTTT. V gene TRBV7-6 combines with J gene TRBJ2-3; 7 nucleotides align to TRBD2. Per the germline V gene, CDR1 is SGHVS and CDR2 is FNYEAQ. Trimming removed 2 bases from V and 2 bases from J; junction bases left unmatched: 7. The CDR3 extends over 16 amino acids. Drawing the rest from reference TRBV7-6 and TRBJ2-3, the complete variable domain is GAGVSQSPRYKVTKRGQDVALRCDPISGHVSLYWYRQALGQGPEFLTYFNYEAQQDKSGLPNDRFSAERPEGSISTLTIQRTEQRDSAMYRCASSLLAAGVTDTQYFGPGTRLTVL.

The chain combines TRBV19 with TRBJ2-2; 9 nucleotides line up with TRBD1. Germline V gene lookup returns CDR1 LNHDA and CDR2 SQIVND (reference sequence). V lost 6 bases to trimming and J lost 1 base; unmatched junction nucleotides: 9. CDR3 length: 17 residues. CDR3 amino acids: CASSPYRDRENTGELFF. CDR3 DNA sequence: TGTGCCAGTAGCCCCTACCGGGACAGGGAGAACACCGGGGAGCTGTTTTTT. Full variable domain (rest looked up from reference TRBV19 and TRBJ2-2): DGGITQSPKYLFRKEGQNVTLSCEQNLNHDAMYWYRQDPGQGLRLIYYSQIVNDFQKGDIAEGYSVSREKKESFPLTVTSAQKNPTAFYLCASSPYRDRENTGELFFGEGSRLTVL.

This sequence joins TRBV19 and TRBJ1-1; possibly TRBD1 for D (5 bases). The CDR3 is 12 residues long. V lost 3 bases, J lost 11 bases, and 13 bases lay in between. Germline V CDR1 and CDR2: LNHDA, SQIVND (reference sequence). CDR3 amino acids: CASSIQTDLAFF. The CDR3 nucleotides are TGTGCCAGTAGTATCCAGACAGATTTGGCTTTCTTT.

This clone occurred a few times. V is TRBV27 and J is TRBJ2-7; TRBD1 matches 10 bases. V shed 5 bases, J shed 3 bases, and the junction held 4 bases outside the gene matches. Per the germline V gene, CDR1 is MNHEY and CDR2 is SMNVEV (reference sequence). CDR3 length equals 14 residues. CDR3 in amino acids: CASSTWTGGYEQYF. CDR3 bases: TGTGCCAGCAGTACCTGGACAGGGGGCTACGAGCAGTACTTC.

This clone was observed once. V is TRBV28 and J is TRBJ2-7; 8 nucleotides match TRBD2. Germline assignment: CDR1 MDHEN and CDR2 SYDVKM. This CDR3 is 14 amino acids long. The V segment lost 7 bases and the J segment 3 bases; nucleotides outside the gene matches: 8. The CDR3: CASTSGTSRYEQYF. The CDR3 DNA follows: TGTGCCAGCACCTCCGGGACTAGTCGCTACGAGCAGTACTTC.

The chain links TRBV19 to TRBJ2-1; D is perhaps TRBD2 (5 bases). The CDR3 runs to 14 residues. Germline V lookup: CDR1 LNHDA, CDR2 SQIVND (reference sequence). V lost 5 bases and J 7 bases, leaving 15 bases between the germline ends. The DNA for the CDR3 is TGTGCCAGTAGTCCGGGTGGCGGGCGGAATGAGCAGTTCTTC. Translating gives CASSPGGGRNEQFF.

V gene TRBV6-6 combines with J gene TRBJ2-3; 7 nucleotides align to TRBD1. The CDR3 totals 16 residues. Trimming at V came to 0 bases and at J to 4 bases, leaving 7 bases not matched to a gene. CDR1 and CDR2 (germline): MNHNY, SVGAGI (reference sequence). The CDR3 sequence is CASSYSRAGGPDTQYF. CDR3 sequence (DNA): TGTGCCAGCAGTTACTCGAGGGCAGGGGGTCCAGATACGCAGTATTTT.

The V and J genes are TRBV9 and TRBJ2-7; the D gene is possibly TRBD2 (6 bases). Germline loops: CDR1 SGDLS, CDR2 YYNGEE. The CDR3 totals 14 residues. V was cut by 3 bases and J by 7 bases, with 17 bases left in between. The CDR3 nucleotides read TGTGCCAGCAGCGCTACCGGGCGACGGGAGGAGCAGTACTTC. Translation: CASSATGRREEQYF. Based on the CDR3 plus reference TRBV9 and TRBJ2-7, the full variable domain is DSGVTQTPKHLITATGQRVTLRCSPRSGDLSVYWYQQSLDQGLQFLIQYYNGEERAKGNILERFSAQQFPDLHSELNLSSLELGDSALYFCASSATGRREEQYFGPGTRLTVT.

This clone showed up just once. This rearrangement joins TRBV7-2 to TRBJ2-7; D is unclear. Per the germline V gene, CDR1 is SGHTA and CDR2 is FQGNSA. CDR3 length: 12 residues. V gave up 1 base and J gave up 4 bases, with 5 bases separating them. CDR3 nucleotide sequence: TGTGCCAGCAGCTTAGGGCAGTACGAGCAGTACTTC. Translation gives CASSLGQYEQYF.

The chain combines TRBV7-2 with TRBJ2-7, with 8 bases matching TRBD1. V lost 1 base, J lost 0 bases, and 2 bases stayed unmatched. CDR3 length equals 15 residues. Germline V gene data show CDR1 as SGHTA and CDR2 as FQGNSA. DNA of the CDR3: TGTGCCAGCAGCTTAGGGACAGGGATCTCCTACGAGCAGTACTTC. Protein: CASSLGTGISYEQYF.

The chain employs TRBV28 and TRBJ2-7; D unresolved. Per the germline V gene, CDR1 is MDHEN and CDR2 is SYDVKM. The CDR3 consists of 12 residues. With 3 bases removed from V and 6 bases from J, the gap between germline ends came to 9 bases. In DNA, the CDR3 is TGTGCCAGCAGTTTCCTAGTCGCCGAGCAGTACTTC. Its translation: CASSFLVAEQYF.

The V and J genes are TRBV6-5 and TRBJ1-1; possible D gene TRBD1, 6 bases. Trimming shortened V by 6 bases and J by 11 bases, and 13 bases separated the two germline ends. CDR3 length: 11 amino acids. Germline assignment: CDR1 MNHEY and CDR2 SVGAGI. For the CDR3, the DNA is TGTGCCAGCAGCCAACAGGGAAGGGCTTTCTTT. It yields the protein CASSQQGRAFF.

The rearrangement joins TRBV5-1 to TRBJ2-5, with 9 bases lining up with TRBD1. The germline V gene encodes CDR1 SGHRS and CDR2 YFSETQ. The CDR3 length is 15 residues. V dropped 1 base and J dropped 1; count of bases not matched to a gene: 2. CDR3 region: CASSLRDRAQETQYF. CDR3 sequence (DNA): TGCGCCAGCAGCTTGCGGGACAGGGCCCAAGAGACCCAGTACTTC.

This clone has only a few counts. The rearrangement uses TRBV2 and TRBJ2-7, with a tentative D call TRBD2 (6 bases). This CDR3 has 19 residues. V was trimmed by 8 bases and J by 0 bases, leaving 29 bases between them. CDR1 SNHLY and CDR2 FYNNEI come from the germline V gene. The CDR3 nucleotides read TGTGCCAGCTACAGGAGGGGAGGAGGGAGACACTTGAGCTCCTACGAGCAGTACTTC. It codes for CASYRRGGGRHLSSYEQYF. Complete variable domain (other parts from reference TRBV2 and TRBJ2-7): EPEVTQTPSHQVTQMGQEVILRCVPISNHLYFYWYRQILGQKVEFLVSFYNNEISEKSEIFDDQFSVERPDGSNFTLKIRSTKLEDSAMYFCASYRRGGGRHLSSYEQYFGPGTRLTVT.

This clone came up once. The chain uses TRBV19 and TRBJ2-3; D is unclear. V was cut by 5 bases and J by 6 bases, with 12 bases left in between. Germline V gene sequence: CDR1 LNHDA, CDR2 SQIVND (reference sequence). The CDR3 is 13 amino acids. The CDR3 sequence: CASSGGPRDTQYF. CDR3 coding DNA: TGTGCCAGTAGTGGCGGCCCTCGGGATACGCAGTATTTT. The full variable domain, rest sourced from reference TRBV19 and TRBJ2-3, is DGGITQSPKYLFRKEGQNVTLSCEQNLNHDAMYWYRQDPGQGLRLIYYSQIVNDFQKGDIAEGYSVSREKKESFPLTVTSAQKNPTAFYLCASSGGPRDTQYFGPGTRLTVL.

The chain combines TRBV28 with TRBJ2-1; 7 nucleotides line up with TRBD2. Germline-derived CDR1 and CDR2 are MDHEN and SYDVKM. The junction had 7 bases not matched to a gene; V was cut back by 5 bases and J by 3 bases. The CDR3 has 15 amino acids. CDR3 in DNA: TGTGCCAGCAGTCCCCCAAGGGAGGGCTACAATGAGCAGTTCTTC. It is translated as CASSPPREGYNEQFF.

The rearrangement links TRBV4-2 to TRBJ1-1, with D unclear. V lost 1 base and J 0 bases, leaving 9 bases between the germline ends. CDR1 is LGHNA and CDR2 is YNFKEQ in the germline V gene. The CDR3 sequence is 15 residues long. The CDR3 coding sequence is TGTGCCAGCAGCCAAGGAGACACCTTGAACACTGAAGCTTTCTTT. Translation gives CASSQGDTLNTEAFF.

V is TRBV7-9 and J is TRBJ2-5, with D perhaps TRBD2 (5 bases). The CDR3 contains 15 residues. V was clipped by 4 bases and J by 5 bases, with 17 bases between them. The germline CDR1 and CDR2 sequences are SEHNR and FQNEAQ (reference sequence). CDR3 residues: CASSSNSGRGETQYF. The CDR3 nucleotides read TGTGCCAGCAGCTCCAATAGTGGGAGAGGTGAGACCCAGTACTTC. The full variable domain, its missing parts supplied by reference TRBV7-9 and TRBJ2-5, is DTGVSQNPRHKITKRGQNVTFRCDPISEHNRLYWYRQTLGQGPEFLTYFQNEAQLEKSRLLSDRFSAERPKGSFSTLEIQRTEQGDSAMYLCASSSNSGRGETQYFGPGTRLLVL.

The V gene is TRBV2, the J gene TRBJ2-7; 7 bases map to TRBD1. V lost 9 bases, J lost 3 bases, and 8 bases stayed unmatched. Looked up from germline, CDR1 is SNHLY and CDR2 is FYNNEI. The CDR3 has 13 residues. Here the CDR3 DNA reads TGTGCCAGTGCGACAGGGTTGAGCTACGAGCAGTACTTC. It specifies CASATGLSYEQYF. The variable domain in full, completed from reference TRBV2 and TRBJ2-7, reads EPEVTQTPSHQVTQMGQEVILRCVPISNHLYFYWYRQILGQKVEFLVSFYNNEISEKSEIFDDQFSVERPDGSNFTLKIRSTKLEDSAMYFCASATGLSYEQYFGPGTRLTVT.

This chain connects TRBV27 to TRBJ2-7; 7 positions agree with TRBD1. CDR3 size: 15 residues. Germline values: CDR1 MNHEY, CDR2 SMNVEV (reference sequence). Trimming cost V 4 bases and J 3 bases; bases outside gene matches: 9. The CDR3 DNA sequence: TGTGCCAGCAGTTCGCGACAGGGAATTTTCTACGAGCAGTACTTC. This translates into CASSSRQGIFYEQYF.

The chain recombines TRBV5-1 with TRBJ2-7; weak D call: TRBD1 (6 bases). Trimming removed 4 bases at V and 2 bases at J, with 16 bases between. The CDR3 sequence is 15 residues long. CDR1 is SGHRS, CDR2 YFSETQ, per germline. CDR3 sequence reads: CASSITGPTAYEQYF. For the CDR3, the DNA is TGCGCCAGCAGCATTACAGGGCCGACAGCCTACGAGCAGTACTTC.

The rearrangement uses TRBV19 and TRBJ1-2; D is unresolved. CDR1 is LNHDA, CDR2 SQIVND, per germline (reference sequence). V was shortened by 5 bases and J by 4 bases, with 11 bases between the two germline ends. The CDR3 is 13 residues long. The CDR3 sequence is CASSLGSSYGYTF. CDR3 DNA: TGTGCCAGTAGTCTGGGGAGCTCCTATGGCTACACCTTC.